Sequencing of this T cell receptor (beta chain) was carried out in a study of cytomegalovirus exposure and HLA in healthy donors. Across the study: Later, an analysis reported that the 95 to 150 validation repertoires had used the same platform as the roughly 660 first-cohort repertoires. General observations from the study: That first-cohort TCR clusters tended to co-occur in the roughly 130 validation repertoires was found in a later analysis. The study flagged around 150 TCR beta chains as cytomegalovirus-associated.

Germline V gene sequence: CDR1 KGHSH, CDR2 LQKENI. The CDR3 runs to 19 residues. The trim removed 0 bases at V and 3 bases at J, leaving 14 bases unmatched. Points on this clone: Its specificity is unknown.

Clones were sequenced by immunoSEQ multiplex PCR, and TCRdb holds only the in-frame ones, with some missing. The sample has over 120,000 clones; about nine tenths are singletons. The chain links TRBV18 to TRBJ2-3; 8 nucleotides match TRBD1. The source material was PBMCs. This TCR came from a man between 18 and 35 years old in good health and CMV-seropositive. The CDR3 DNA is TGTGCCAGCTCACCACCGAACTTATACTCAGGGGGCGGAACAGATACGCAGTATTTT. As protein: CASSPPNLYSGGGTDTQYF.